The 9 T cell receptor beta chains reported below all come from one sample, sequenced in a study of CD4 and CD8 cells across lung adenocarcinoma regions (dated by TCRdb to 2016 to 2018). Library prep was done by PCR. For sequencing, a HiSeq X Ten was employed. Using fastp at Q25 and MiXCR, TCRdb reprocessed the public reads and kept productive beta chains. Identical CDR3 proteins give one entry, which carries the most common genes and DNA. This sample holds roughly 6,000 distinct CDR3 sequences; roughly 53% were observed only once. Approximately 84% of the sample goes to the ten largest clones. The sequencing input was CD8+ T cells from the margin of a lung tumor. This specimen's cell subset or site label, per the study, means: tumor margin region. The receptors shown here come from a male donor with lung adenocarcinoma. The CD4 and CD8 labels of this study may be unreliable.

This clonotype was counted a few times. This rearrangement joins TRBV27 to TRBJ1-2; no reliable D call. CDR1 MNHEY and CDR2 SMNVEV come from the germline V gene (reference sequence). V shed 5 bases and J shed 0 bases, with 10 bases lying between them. The CDR3 covers 14 residues. CDR3 coding DNA: TGTGCCAGCAGTCGTGGGTGGACTAACTATGGCTACACCTTC. Its translation: CASSRGWTNYGYTF.

The genes are TRBV6-1 and TRBJ2-5; 12 nucleotides line up with TRBD1. The assigned J gene may be wrong: the sequence end matches TRBJ2-7 better. Germline V gives CDR1 MNHNS, CDR2 SASEGT. This CDR3 comprises 15 residues. For the CDR3, the DNA is TGTGCCAGCAGCCTCACGGGACAGGGGGCCGACGAGCAGTACTTC. It specifies CASSLTGQGADEQYF.

The genes are TRBV27 and TRBJ2-5; D remains unclear. CDR3 size: 13 residues. Germline values: CDR1 MNHEY, CDR2 SMNVEV (reference sequence). Trimming removed 5 bases from V and 11 bases from J, with 18 bases in between. For the CDR3, the DNA is TGTGCCAGCAGTCCCCGAACCGCGGAAGAGCAGTACTTC. Amino acid sequence: CASSPRTAEEQYF.

The V gene is TRBV10-1, the J gene TRBJ2-1; D uncertain. The J call may be wrong; the DNA end is better matched by TRBJ2-5. The CDR3 totals 11 residues. Germline CDR1 is WNHNN and CDR2 is SYGVQD (reference sequence). In DNA form, the CDR3 reads TGCGCCAGCAGTGTCGGAGAGACCCAGTACTTC. This translates into CASSVGETQYF.

The sample holds one count of this clonotype. The rearrangement links TRBV6-1 to TRBJ2-2, with D maybe TRBD1 (5 bases). The V gene's germline CDR1 is MNHNS and CDR2 SASEGT. This CDR3 is built from 12 residues. Trimming took 6 bases from V and 7 from J, leaving 9 bases between them. The CDR3 here is CASSWTLGELFF. The DNA of the CDR3 is TGTGCCAGCAGCTGGACACTCGGGGAGCTGTTTTTT.

This clonotype was seen a handful of times. The chain joins TRBV7-2 to TRBJ2-7, with 11 bases fitting TRBD2. The trim removed 1 base at V and 7 bases at J, leaving 9 bases unmatched. Germline V gene lookup returns CDR1 SGHTA and CDR2 FQGNSA. This CDR3 contains 16 residues. CDR3 DNA: TGTGCCAGCAGCTTAGGCCCTAGCGGGGGGCCATGGGAGCAGTACTTC. Its protein product is CASSLGPSGGPWEQYF.

This clonotype appeared many times. V usage is TRBV6-5 and J usage is TRBJ2-1; TRBD2 might be the D (5 bases). Judging by the DNA end, TRBJ2-5 fits better; the J call may be wrong. CDR1 and CDR2 from the germline V gene are MNHEY and SVGAGI. The length of the CDR3 is 16 residues. In nucleotides, the CDR3 is TGTGCCAGCAGTTATGTTCGCGACTTGGGGAGAGAGACCCAGTACTTC. Its translation: CASSYVRDLGRETQYF.

For the CDR3, the DNA is TGTGCCAGCAGTGCGCTGCCGGGACAGGGGGGTTATGGCTACACCTTC. This gives the protein CASSALPGQGGYGYTF. This chain uses TRBV6-1 with TRBJ1-2, with 11 bases matching TRBD1. The CDR3 spans 16 residues. Unmatched junction bases numbered 9, after V lost 4 bases and J lost 5 bases. Germline CDR1 MNHNS, CDR2 SASEGT.

Concerning this clonotype: A read error may produce the germline difference seen at one junction end. The CDR3 sequence: CASSFGSGLGAKNTQYF. For the CDR3, the DNA is TGTGCCAGCAGCTTTGGCTCGGGGCTGGGAGCCAAAAATACGCAGTATTTC. The chain carries TRBV11-2 and TRBJ2-3; D tentatively reads TRBD1 or TRBD2 (5 bases each). The CDR3 loop spans 17 amino acids. In germline, CDR1 is SGHAT, CDR2 FQNNGV.